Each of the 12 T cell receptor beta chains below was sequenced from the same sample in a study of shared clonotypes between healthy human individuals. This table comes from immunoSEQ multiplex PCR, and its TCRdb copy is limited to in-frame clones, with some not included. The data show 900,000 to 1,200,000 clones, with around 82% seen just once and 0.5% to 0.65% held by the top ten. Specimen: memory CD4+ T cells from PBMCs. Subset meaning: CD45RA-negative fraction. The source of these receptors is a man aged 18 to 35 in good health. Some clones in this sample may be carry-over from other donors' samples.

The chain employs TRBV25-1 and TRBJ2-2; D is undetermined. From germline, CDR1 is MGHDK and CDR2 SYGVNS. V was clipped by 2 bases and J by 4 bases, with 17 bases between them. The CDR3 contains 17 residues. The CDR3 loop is CASSEVGKGQFTGELFF. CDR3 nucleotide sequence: TGTGCCAGCAGTGAAGTTGGAAAGGGCCAATTCACCGGGGAGCTGTTTTTT.

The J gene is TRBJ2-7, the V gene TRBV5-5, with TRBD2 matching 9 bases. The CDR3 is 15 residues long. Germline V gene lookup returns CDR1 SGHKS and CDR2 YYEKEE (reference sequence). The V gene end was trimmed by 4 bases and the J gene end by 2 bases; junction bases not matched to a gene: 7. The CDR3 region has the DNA TGTGCCAGCAGCGCCGGACTAGCGATGACCTACGAGCAGTACTTC. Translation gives CASSAGLAMTYEQYF.

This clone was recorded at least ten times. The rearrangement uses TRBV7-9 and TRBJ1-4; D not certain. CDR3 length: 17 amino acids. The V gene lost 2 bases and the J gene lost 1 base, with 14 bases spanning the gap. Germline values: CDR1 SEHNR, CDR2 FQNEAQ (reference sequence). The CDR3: CASSLSNAGKTNEKLFF. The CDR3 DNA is TGTGCCAGCAGCTTATCCAATGCTGGGAAAACTAATGAAAAACTGTTTTTT. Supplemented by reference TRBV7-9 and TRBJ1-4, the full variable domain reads DTGVSQNPRHKITKRGQNVTFRCDPISEHNRLYWYRQTLGQGPEFLTYFQNEAQLEKSRLLSDRFSAERPKGSFSTLEIQRTEQGDSAMYLCASSLSNAGKTNEKLFFGSGTQLSVL.

CDR3 DNA: TGTGCCAGCAGCCAAGATGGGCAGGGGACCCACTACGAGCAGTACTTC. Its translation: CASSQDGQGTHYEQYF. The chain carries TRBV4-2 and TRBJ2-7; a weak D match, TRBD1 (6 bases). Germline V gene lookup returns CDR1 LGHNA and CDR2 YNFKEQ. The CDR3 covers 16 residues. Trimming stripped 0 bases from V and 3 bases from J, with 15 bases between.

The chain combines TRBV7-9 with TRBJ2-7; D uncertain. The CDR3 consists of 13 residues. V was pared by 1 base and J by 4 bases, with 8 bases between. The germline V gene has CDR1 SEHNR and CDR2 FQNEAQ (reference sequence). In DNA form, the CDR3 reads TGTGCCAGCAGCTTAGGCCCAGAGTACGAGCAGTACTTC. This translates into CASSLGPEYEQYF.

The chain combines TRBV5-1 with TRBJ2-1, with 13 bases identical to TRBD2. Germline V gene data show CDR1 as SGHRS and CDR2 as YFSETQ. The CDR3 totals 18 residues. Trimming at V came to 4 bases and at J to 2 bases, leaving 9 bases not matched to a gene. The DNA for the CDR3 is TGCGCCAGCAGCCCGAGAGTTGGGACTAGCGGGACCTACAATGAGCAGTTCTTC. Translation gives CASSPRVGTSGTYNEQFF.

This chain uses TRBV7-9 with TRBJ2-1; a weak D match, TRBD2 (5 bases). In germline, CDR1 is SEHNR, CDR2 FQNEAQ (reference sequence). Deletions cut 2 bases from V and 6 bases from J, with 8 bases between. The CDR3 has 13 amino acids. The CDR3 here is CASSLRAGNEQFF. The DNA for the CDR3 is TGTGCCAGCAGCTTACGCGCGGGCAATGAGCAGTTCTTC.

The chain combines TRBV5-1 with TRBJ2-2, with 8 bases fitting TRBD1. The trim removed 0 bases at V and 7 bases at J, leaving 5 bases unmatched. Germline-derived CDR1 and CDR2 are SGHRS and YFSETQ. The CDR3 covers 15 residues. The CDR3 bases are TGCGCCAGCAGCTTGGCCGGGACAGGAAACGGGGAGCTGTTTTTT. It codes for CASSLAGTGNGELFF.

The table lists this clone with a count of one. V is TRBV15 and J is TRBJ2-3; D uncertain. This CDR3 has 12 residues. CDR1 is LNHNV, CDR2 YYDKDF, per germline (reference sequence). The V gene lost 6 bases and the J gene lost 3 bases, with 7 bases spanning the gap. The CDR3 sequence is CATSAKTDTQYF. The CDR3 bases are TGTGCCACCAGTGCTAAGACAGATACGCAGTATTTT.

This CDR3 is CASSSAGETDTQYF. CDR3 DNA sequence: TGCGCCAGCAGCTCAGCGGGAGAGACAGATACGCAGTATTTT. This rearrangement joins TRBV5-1 to TRBJ2-3; 8 bases match TRBD2. The CDR3 spans 14 residues. J lost 3 bases, V lost 3 bases, and 3 bases had no gene match. Germline V gives CDR1 SGHRS, CDR2 YFSETQ.

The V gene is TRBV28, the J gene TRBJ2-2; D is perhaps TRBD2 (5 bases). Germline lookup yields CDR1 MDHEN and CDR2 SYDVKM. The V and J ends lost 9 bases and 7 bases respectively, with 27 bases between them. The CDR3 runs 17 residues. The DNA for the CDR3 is TGTGCCAGTTCTCAGGCGGCTAGCCTTTTAGTGGGCGGGGAGCTGTTTTTT. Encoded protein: CASSQAASLLVGGELFF.

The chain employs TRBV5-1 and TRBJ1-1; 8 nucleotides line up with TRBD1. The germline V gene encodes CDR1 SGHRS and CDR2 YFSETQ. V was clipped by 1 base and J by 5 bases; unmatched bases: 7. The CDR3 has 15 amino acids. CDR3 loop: CASSLRTGSKTEAFF. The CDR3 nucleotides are TGCGCCAGCAGCTTGAGGACAGGGTCGAAGACTGAAGCTTTCTTT.